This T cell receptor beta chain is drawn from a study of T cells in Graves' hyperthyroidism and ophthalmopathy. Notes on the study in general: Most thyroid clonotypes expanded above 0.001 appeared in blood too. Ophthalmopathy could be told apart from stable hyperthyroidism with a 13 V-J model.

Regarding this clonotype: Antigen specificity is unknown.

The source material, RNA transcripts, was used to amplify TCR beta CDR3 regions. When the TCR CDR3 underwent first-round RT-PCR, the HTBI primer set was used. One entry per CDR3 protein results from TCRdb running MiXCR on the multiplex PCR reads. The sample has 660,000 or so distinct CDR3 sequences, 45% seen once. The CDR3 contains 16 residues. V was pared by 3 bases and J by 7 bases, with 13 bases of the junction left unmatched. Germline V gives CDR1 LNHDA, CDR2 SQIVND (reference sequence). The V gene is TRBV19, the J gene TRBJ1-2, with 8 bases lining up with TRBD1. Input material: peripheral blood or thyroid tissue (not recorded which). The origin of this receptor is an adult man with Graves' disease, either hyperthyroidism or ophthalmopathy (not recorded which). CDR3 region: CASSIVRTGNYRGYTF. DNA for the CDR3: TGTGCCAGTAGTATTGTTAGGACAGGGAATTATCGTGGCTACACCTTC.